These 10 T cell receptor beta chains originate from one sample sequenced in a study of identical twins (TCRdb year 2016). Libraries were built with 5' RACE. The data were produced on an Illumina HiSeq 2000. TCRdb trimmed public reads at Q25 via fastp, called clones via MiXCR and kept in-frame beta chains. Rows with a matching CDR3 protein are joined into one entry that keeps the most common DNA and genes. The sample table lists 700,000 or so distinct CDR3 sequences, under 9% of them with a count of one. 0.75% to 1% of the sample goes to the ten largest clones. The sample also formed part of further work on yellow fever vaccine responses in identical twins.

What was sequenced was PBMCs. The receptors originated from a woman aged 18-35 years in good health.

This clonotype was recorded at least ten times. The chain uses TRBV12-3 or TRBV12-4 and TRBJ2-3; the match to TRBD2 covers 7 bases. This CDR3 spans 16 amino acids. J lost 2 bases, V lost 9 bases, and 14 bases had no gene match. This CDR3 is CASAPYSGAYTDTQYF. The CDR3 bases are TGTGCCAGTGCCCCTTACAGCGGGGCGTACACAGATACGCAGTATTTT.

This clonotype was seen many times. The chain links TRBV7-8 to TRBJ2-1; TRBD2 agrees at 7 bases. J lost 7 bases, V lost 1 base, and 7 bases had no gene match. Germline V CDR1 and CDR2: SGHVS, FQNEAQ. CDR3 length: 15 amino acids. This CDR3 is CASSLGLAEGNEQFF. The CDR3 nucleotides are TGTGCCAGCAGCTTAGGGCTAGCGGAGGGAAATGAGCAGTTCTTC.

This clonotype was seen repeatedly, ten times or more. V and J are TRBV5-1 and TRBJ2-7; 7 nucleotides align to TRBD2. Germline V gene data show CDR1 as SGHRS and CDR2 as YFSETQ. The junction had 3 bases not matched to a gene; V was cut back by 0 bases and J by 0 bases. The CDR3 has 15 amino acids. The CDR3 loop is CASSLGRDYSYEQYF. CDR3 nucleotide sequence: TGCGCCAGCAGCTTGGGACGGGACTACTCCTACGAGCAGTACTTC.

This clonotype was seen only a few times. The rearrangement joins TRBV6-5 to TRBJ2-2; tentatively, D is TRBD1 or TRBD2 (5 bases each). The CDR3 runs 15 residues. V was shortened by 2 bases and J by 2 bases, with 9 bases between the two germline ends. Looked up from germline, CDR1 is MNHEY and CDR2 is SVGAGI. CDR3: CASSYRGSNTGELFF. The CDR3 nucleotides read TGTGCCAGCAGTTACCGGGGCAGCAACACCGGGGAGCTGTTTTTT.

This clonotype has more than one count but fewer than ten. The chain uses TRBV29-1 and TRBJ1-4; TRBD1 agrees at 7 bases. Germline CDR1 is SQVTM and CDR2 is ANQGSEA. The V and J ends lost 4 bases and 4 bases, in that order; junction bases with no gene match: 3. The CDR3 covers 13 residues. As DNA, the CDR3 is TGCAGCGTTGTTGGGGACAGTAATGAAAAACTGTTTTTT. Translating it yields CSVVGDSNEKLFF.

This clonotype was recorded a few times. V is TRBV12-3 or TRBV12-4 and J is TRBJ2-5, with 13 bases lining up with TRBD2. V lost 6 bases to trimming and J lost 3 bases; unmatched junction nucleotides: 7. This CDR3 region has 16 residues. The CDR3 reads CASSPGTSGTEETQYF. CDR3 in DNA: TGTGCCAGCAGCCCCGGGACTAGCGGGACAGAAGAGACCCAGTACTTC.

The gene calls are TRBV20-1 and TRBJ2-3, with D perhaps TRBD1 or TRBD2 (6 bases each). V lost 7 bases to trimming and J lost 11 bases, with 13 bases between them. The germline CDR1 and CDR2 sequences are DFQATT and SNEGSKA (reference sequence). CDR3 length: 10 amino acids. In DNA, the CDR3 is TGCAGTGGAGGGGGGAACGGGCAGTATTTT. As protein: CSGGGNGQYF.

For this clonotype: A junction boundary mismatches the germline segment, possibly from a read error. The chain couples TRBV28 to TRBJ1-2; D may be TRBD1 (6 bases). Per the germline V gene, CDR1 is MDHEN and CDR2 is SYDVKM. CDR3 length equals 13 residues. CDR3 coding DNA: TGTGCCAGCAGGAATGATGTGGGGGGCCGCCTCCCCTTC. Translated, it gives CASRNDVGGRLPF.

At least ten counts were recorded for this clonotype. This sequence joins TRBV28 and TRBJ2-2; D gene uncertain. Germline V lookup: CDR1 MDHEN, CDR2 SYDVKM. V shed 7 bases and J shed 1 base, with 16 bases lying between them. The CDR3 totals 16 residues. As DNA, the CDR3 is TGTGCCAGCATCCACAGATCTCCGGGGAACACCGGGGAGCTGTTTTTT. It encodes CASIHRSPGNTGELFF.

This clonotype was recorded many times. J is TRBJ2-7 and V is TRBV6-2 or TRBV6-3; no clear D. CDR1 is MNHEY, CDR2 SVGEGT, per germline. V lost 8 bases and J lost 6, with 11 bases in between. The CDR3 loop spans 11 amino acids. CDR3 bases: TGTGCCAGCGGTTCAGGTGGCGAGCAGTACTTC. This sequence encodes CASGSGGEQYF.